This T cell receptor beta chain was obtained from a study of identical twins. Template switching created a universal primer site, and the cDNA included unique molecular identifiers. TCRdb re-called the 5' RACE reads through MiXCR, storing one row per CDR3 protein. In the table there are fewer than 500,000 distinct CDR3 sequences, over 11% of which are singletons. This clonotype has a handful of counts. The antigen is unknown. The study, taken as a whole, reports: Diverse VJ usage suggested most zero-insertion clonotypes were not invariant T cells.

Germline V CDR1 and CDR2: SEHNR, FQNEAQ (reference sequence). With 4 bases removed from V and 2 bases from J, the gap between germline ends came to 14 bases. This CDR3 spans 15 amino acids. These data also featured in a second study, about yellow fever vaccine responses in identical twins.

The TCR sequence derives from a woman younger than 35 in good health. Sequencing used CD4+ T cells sorted from blood. This rearrangement joins TRBV7-9 to TRBJ1-1; a weak D match, TRBD1 (6 bases). The CDR3: CASSSHDRSNTEAFF. The CDR3 bases are TGTGCCAGCAGCTCCCACGACAGGAGCAACACTGAAGCTTTCTTT.